This TCR beta chain was recovered during a study of technical replicates of blood from a few donors. The protocol was immunoSEQ multiplex PCR, while the TCRdb copy is restricted to in-frame clones and leaves out a portion. The table shows over 90,000 clones, with roughly 96% occurring only once. V lost 4 bases, J lost 8 bases, and 11 bases lay in between. The CDR3 length is 13 residues. From germline, CDR1 is MGHRA and CDR2 YSYEKL. This clone was counted once. Sequenced input: T cells isolated from PBMCs. This chain connects TRBV4-1 to TRBJ1-4; D remains ambiguous. This clonotype was sampled from a human donor in good health. CDR3 DNA sequence: TGCGCCAGCAGCCTCACGCGGCAAGAAAAACTGTTTTTT. Residues: CASSLTRQEKLFF.